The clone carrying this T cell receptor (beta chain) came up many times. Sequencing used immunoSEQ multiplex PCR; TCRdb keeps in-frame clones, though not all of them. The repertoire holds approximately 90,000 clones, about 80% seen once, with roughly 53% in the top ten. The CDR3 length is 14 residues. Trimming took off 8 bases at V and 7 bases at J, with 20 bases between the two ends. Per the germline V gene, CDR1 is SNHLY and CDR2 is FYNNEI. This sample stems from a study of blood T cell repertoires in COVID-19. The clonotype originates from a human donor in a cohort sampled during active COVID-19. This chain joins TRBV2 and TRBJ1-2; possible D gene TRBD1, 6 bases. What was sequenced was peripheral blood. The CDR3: CASLIEQGWGGYTF. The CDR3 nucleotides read TGTGCCAGCTTAATCGAACAGGGTTGGGGTGGCTACACCTTC.